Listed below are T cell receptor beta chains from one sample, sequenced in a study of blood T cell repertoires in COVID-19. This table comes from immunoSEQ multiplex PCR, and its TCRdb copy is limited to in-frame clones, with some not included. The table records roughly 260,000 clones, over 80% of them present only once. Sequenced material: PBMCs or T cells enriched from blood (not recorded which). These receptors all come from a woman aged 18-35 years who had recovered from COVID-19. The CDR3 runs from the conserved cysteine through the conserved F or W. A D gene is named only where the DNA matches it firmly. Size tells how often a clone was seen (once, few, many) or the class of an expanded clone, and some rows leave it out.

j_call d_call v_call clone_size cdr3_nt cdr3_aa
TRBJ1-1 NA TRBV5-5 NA TGTGCCAGCAGCCGGTTCCTTGACAGGACGAACACTGAAGCTTTCTTT CASSRFLDRTNTEAFF
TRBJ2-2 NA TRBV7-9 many TGTGCCAGCAGCGTCGGACAGACCGGGGAGCTGTTTTTT CASSVGQTGELFF
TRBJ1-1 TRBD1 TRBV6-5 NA TGTGCCAGCAGTTACTCGACAGGGGGCTACACTGAAGCTTTCTTT CASSYSTGGYTEAFF
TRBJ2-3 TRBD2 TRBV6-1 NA TGTGCCAGCAGTGAAGAGAGGATTAGCGGGAGCAGTTCAGATACGCAGTATTTT CASSEERISGSSSDTQYF
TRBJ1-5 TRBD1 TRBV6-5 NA TGTGCCAGCAGCCGGGACAGAACTAGCAATCAGCCCCAGCATTTT CASSRDRTSNQPQHF
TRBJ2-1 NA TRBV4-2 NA TGTGCCAGCAGCCTCTCTGCGGGGAGATACAATGAGCAGTTCTTC CASSLSAGRYNEQFF
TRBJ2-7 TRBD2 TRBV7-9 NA TGTGCCAGCAGCCCCCCACGGACTAGCGGGGACTACGAGCAGTACTTC CASSPPRTSGDYEQYF
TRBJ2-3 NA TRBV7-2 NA TGTGCCAGCAGTTCAGGGCGCGGCGGAGATACGCAGTATTTT CASSSGRGGDTQYF
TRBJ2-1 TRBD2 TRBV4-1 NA TGCGCCAGCAGCCGGAGGACTAGTCAGGTTGTAAGGTCCTACAATGAGCAGTTCTTC CASSRRTSQVVRSYNEQFF
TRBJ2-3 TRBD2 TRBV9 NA TGTGCCAGCAGCAAACTAGCGGGAGTCACAGATACGCAGTATTTT CASSKLAGVTDTQYF
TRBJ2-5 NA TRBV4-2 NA TGTGCCAGCAGCCAAGATACAGCAGGGCTGATTGAGACCCAGTACTTC CASSQDTAGLIETQYF
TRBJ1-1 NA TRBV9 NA TGTGCCAGCAGCTTGGCAGGTAGTGGGACTGAAGCTTTCTTT CASSLAGSGTEAFF
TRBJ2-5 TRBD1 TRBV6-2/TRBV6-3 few TGTGCCAGCAGTTACTCGGACAGGGAGACCCAGTACTTC CASSYSDRETQYF
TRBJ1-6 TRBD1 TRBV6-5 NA TGTGCCAGCAGTTACGAGGGACAGCATTCACCCCTCCACTTT CASSYEGQHSPLHF
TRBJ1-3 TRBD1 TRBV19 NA TGTGCCAGCGCCCTCTATACAGGGGGATCCGGAAACACCATATATTTT CASALYTGGSGNTIYF
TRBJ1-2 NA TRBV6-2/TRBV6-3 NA TGTGCCAGCAGTTACGGAGCAGGGGTCTATGGCTACACCTTC CASSYGAGVYGYTF
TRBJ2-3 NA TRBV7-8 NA TGTGCCAGCAGCTTATGGGCCATAGGGGAAACAGATACGCAGTATTTT CASSLWAIGETDTQYF
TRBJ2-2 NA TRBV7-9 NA TGTGCCAGCAGCTTAGGACTAGCGAACACCGGGGAGCTGTTTTTT CASSLGLANTGELFF
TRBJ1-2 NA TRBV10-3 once TGTGCCATCAGTGTTCTACAGGGAGAGGATGGCTACACCTTC CAISVLQGEDGYTF
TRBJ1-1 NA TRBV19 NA TGTGCCAGTAGTACTGGGGGGGACACTGAAGCTTTCTTT CASSTGGDTEAFF
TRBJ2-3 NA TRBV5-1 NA TGCGCCAGCAGCTCTTCTACCGGGGGACTGGATACGCAGTATTTT CASSSSTGGLDTQYF
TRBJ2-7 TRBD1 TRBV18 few TGTGCCAGCTCACCAGGCGTGGGAGGACAGGGTCCAGGGGGCAAAGGAGGATACGAGCAGTACTTC CASSPGVGGQGPGGKGGYEQYF
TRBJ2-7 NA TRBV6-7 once TGTGCCGGCCCCAACAGCAGGGCGGGACCCTACGAGCAGTACTTC CAGPNSRAGPYEQYF
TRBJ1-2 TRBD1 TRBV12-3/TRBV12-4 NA TGTGCCAGCAGTTTTGGGACAGGACAAGGCTACACCTTC CASSFGTGQGYTF
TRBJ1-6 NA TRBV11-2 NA TGTGCCAGCAGCTTCTCACAATTTAATTCACCCCTCCACTTT CASSFSQFNSPLHF
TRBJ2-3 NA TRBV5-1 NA TGCGCCAGCACCCTTCGCGGGACGGATACGCAGTATTTT CASTLRGTDTQYF
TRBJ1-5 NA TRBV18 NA TGTGCCAGCTCACCCCGGGGGGGCGGTCAGCCCCAGCATTTT CASSPRGGGQPQHF
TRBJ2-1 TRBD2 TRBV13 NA TGTGCCAGCAGCTCCGGACTAGTGGGGATAACCAATGAGCAGTTCTTC CASSSGLVGITNEQFF
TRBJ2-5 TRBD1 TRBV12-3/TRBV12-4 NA TGTGCCAGCAGATCGGACAGGGTGGAGACCCAGTACTTC CASRSDRVETQYF
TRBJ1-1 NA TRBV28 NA TGTGCCAGCAGTGCCCTGGACACCTTTAACACTGAAGCTTTCTTT CASSALDTFNTEAFF
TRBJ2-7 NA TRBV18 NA TGTGCCAGCTCACCATCCCTCCTCTACGAGCAGTACTTC CASSPSLLYEQYF
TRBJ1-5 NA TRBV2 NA TGTGCCAGCAGTGAGGACGGACTACTGATCAAGCCCCAGCATTTT CASSEDGLLIKPQHF
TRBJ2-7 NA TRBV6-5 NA TGTGCCAGCAGTTACCGACAGGTTAGATACGAGCAGTACTTC CASSYRQVRYEQYF
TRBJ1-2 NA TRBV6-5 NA TGTGCCAGCAGTAGGGGACAAATAGCTAACTATGGCTACACCTTC CASSRGQIANYGYTF
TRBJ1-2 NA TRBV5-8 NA TGTGCCAGCAGCACTGGTAGCCCGCTATATGGCTACACCTTC CASSTGSPLYGYTF
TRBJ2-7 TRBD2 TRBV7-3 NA TGTGCCAGCAGCCAGACTAGCGGGGGATCCTACGAGCAGTACTTC CASSQTSGGSYEQYF
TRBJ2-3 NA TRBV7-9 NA TGTGCCAGCAGCTTCGGTACGGGGGGCCCTAGCACAGATACGCAGTATTTT CASSFGTGGPSTDTQYF
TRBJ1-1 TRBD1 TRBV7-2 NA TGTGCCAGCAGCTTAGGTAGGACAGGGACCTTGACTGAAGCTTTCTTT CASSLGRTGTLTEAFF
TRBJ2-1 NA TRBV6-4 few TGTGCCAGCAGTGAAGGGGCTAGCTCCTACAATGAGCAGTTCTTC CASSEGASSYNEQFF
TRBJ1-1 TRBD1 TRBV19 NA TGTGCCAGTAGAATACAGGGGTCGAACACTGAAGCTTTCTTT CASRIQGSNTEAFF
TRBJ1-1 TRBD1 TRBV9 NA TGTGCCAGCAGCGTAGCCATAAACAGGGGGAACACTGAAGCTTTCTTT CASSVAINRGNTEAFF
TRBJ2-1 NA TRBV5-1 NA TGCGCCAGCAGCTCGCACAGCAACAACAATGAGCAGTTCTTC CASSSHSNNNEQFF
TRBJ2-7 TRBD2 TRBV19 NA TGTGCCAGTAGCCACCGGGTGCTAGCGGGGGGCAACGAGCAGTACTTC CASSHRVLAGGNEQYF
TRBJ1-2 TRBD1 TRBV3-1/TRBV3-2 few TGTGCCAGCAGCCAGCATGCGGACAGGGGGCATGGCTACACCTTC CASSQHADRGHGYTF
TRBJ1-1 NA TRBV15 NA TGTGCCACCAGCAGAGATCGTCCGGGGTATGAAGCTTTCTTT CATSRDRPGYEAFF
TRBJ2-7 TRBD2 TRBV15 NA TGTGCCACCAGCAGAGATTCTGTTCTCGCGGGGGGACGATACGAGCAGTACTTC CATSRDSVLAGGRYEQYF